This is a list of T cell receptor beta chains from one sample in a study of blood T cell repertoires in COVID-19. Profiling relied on immunoSEQ multiplex PCR, and the TCRdb table lists in-frame clones only, not all of them. The repertoire has over 50,000 clones, around 87% of them found once; the top ten carry 5.5% to 8.5%. Source material: peripheral blood. The receptors derive from a man aged 55 to 70 with acute or convalescent COVID-19. Both conserved end residues are part of each CDR3. D genes are given only for firm matches. A clone size is listed for some rows: how often the clone was seen (once, few, many), or a class if it is expanded.

v_call: TRBV7-9
d_call: TRBD1
j_call: TRBJ2-1
clone_size: .
cdr3_nt: TGTGCCAGCAGCGGGACAGTCAATGAGCAGTTCTTC
cdr3_aa: CASSGTVNEQFF

v_call: TRBV4-3
d_call: TRBD2
j_call: TRBJ2-3
clone_size: .
cdr3_nt: TGCGCCAGCAGCCAAGGAGGTTCGAGCGGGGGGGCCACAGATACGCAGTATTTT
cdr3_aa: CASSQGGSSGGATDTQYF

v_call: TRBV9
d_call: TRBD1
j_call: TRBJ1-2
clone_size: .
cdr3_nt: TGTGCCAGCAGCGTACTCTGGACAGGGGAAGATGGCTACACCTTC
cdr3_aa: CASSVLWTGEDGYTF

v_call: TRBV5-8
d_call: TRBD1
j_call: TRBJ2-7
clone_size: .
cdr3_nt: TGTGCCAGCAGTCCTAGGGGACAGGGGGCCTTCCACGAGCAGTACTTC
cdr3_aa: CASSPRGQGAFHEQYF

v_call: TRBV30
d_call: TRBD1
j_call: TRBJ1-1
clone_size: .
cdr3_nt: TGTGCCTGGAGCGGACAGGGCGCTGAAGCTTTCTTT
cdr3_aa: CAWSGQGAEAFF

v_call: TRBV5-1
d_call: TRBD1
j_call: TRBJ1-1
clone_size: .
cdr3_nt: TGCGCCAGCAGCTTATTACAGGGGTTGAACACTGAAGCTTTCTTT
cdr3_aa: CASSLLQGLNTEAFF

v_call: TRBV11-2
d_call: .
j_call: TRBJ1-2
clone_size: .
cdr3_nt: TGTGCCAGCAGGGGAACCCAGGGGCGATGGAATGGCTACACCTTC
cdr3_aa: CASRGTQGRWNGYTF

v_call: TRBV7-8
d_call: .
j_call: TRBJ1-3
clone_size: .
cdr3_nt: TGTGCCAGCAGCTCGGGGACATCCTCTGGAAACACCATATATTTT
cdr3_aa: CASSSGTSSGNTIYF

v_call: TRBV5-4
d_call: TRBD2
j_call: TRBJ2-5
clone_size: .
cdr3_nt: TGTGCCAGCAGCTCCGGAGGGCTAGCGGAAGAGACCCAGTACTTC
cdr3_aa: CASSSGGLAEETQYF

v_call: TRBV5-5
d_call: TRBD1
j_call: TRBJ1-2
clone_size: .
cdr3_nt: TGTGCCAGCAGCCTCCCCCGACAGGGACGCTACACCTTC
cdr3_aa: CASSLPRQGRYTF

v_call: TRBV6-4
d_call: TRBD2
j_call: TRBJ2-3
clone_size: .
cdr3_nt: TGTGCCAGCCCGCCCGGCGGGGGGGGCACAGATACGCAGTATTTT
cdr3_aa: CASPPGGGGTDTQYF

v_call: TRBV15
d_call: TRBD2
j_call: TRBJ2-2
clone_size: once
cdr3_nt: TGTGCCACCAGTCGGAGCGGGGGGGCCCCCGGGGAGCTGTTTTTT
cdr3_aa: CATSRSGGAPGELFF

v_call: TRBV19
d_call: TRBD1
j_call: TRBJ2-1
clone_size: .
cdr3_nt: TGTGCCAGTAGTTTCGGACAGGGGGCCCCTACCTACAATGAGCAGTTCTTC
cdr3_aa: CASSFGQGAPTYNEQFF

v_call: TRBV5-4
d_call: TRBD1
j_call: TRBJ2-2
clone_size: .
cdr3_nt: TGTGCCAGCAGCCTGGGACAGCTGAACACCGGGGAGCTGTTTTTT
cdr3_aa: CASSLGQLNTGELFF

v_call: TRBV6-5
d_call: .
j_call: TRBJ1-6
clone_size: .
cdr3_nt: TGTGCCAGCAGTTACTCAGTACGGACTTATAATTCACCCCTCCACTTT
cdr3_aa: CASSYSVRTYNSPLHF

v_call: TRBV30
d_call: .
j_call: TRBJ1-2
clone_size: .
cdr3_nt: TGTGCCTGGACCCTGGGAAGGGTTGACAGGCTCCAGGGCGGCTACACCTTC
cdr3_aa: CAWTLGRVDRLQGGYTF

v_call: TRBV29-1
d_call: .
j_call: TRBJ1-1
clone_size: .
cdr3_nt: TGCAGCGTTTCGTACGGGGACACTGAAGCTTTCTTT
cdr3_aa: CSVSYGDTEAFF

v_call: TRBV27
d_call: TRBD2
j_call: TRBJ2-1
clone_size: .
cdr3_nt: TGTGCCAGCAGCCTAGGGACTAGTGGGAACAATGAGCAGTTCTTC
cdr3_aa: CASSLGTSGNNEQFF

v_call: TRBV7-9
d_call: TRBD1
j_call: TRBJ1-1
clone_size: .
cdr3_nt: TGTGCCAGCAGTAGGGACAGGGGGACTGAAGCTTTCTTT
cdr3_aa: CASSRDRGTEAFF

v_call: TRBV5-1
d_call: .
j_call: TRBJ2-3
clone_size: .
cdr3_nt: TGCGCCAGCAGCGCGACCGACAACACAGATACGCAGTATTTT
cdr3_aa: CASSATDNTDTQYF

v_call: TRBV12-3/TRBV12-4
d_call: .
j_call: TRBJ2-7
clone_size: .
cdr3_nt: TGTGCCAGCAGCCCAGGGTCCCCCTACGAGCAGTACTTC
cdr3_aa: CASSPGSPYEQYF

v_call: TRBV19
d_call: TRBD2
j_call: TRBJ2-5
clone_size: .
cdr3_nt: TGTGCCAGTAGTCCCCGGGGGAGCGGGGGGGCCGGGGAGACCCAGTACTTC
cdr3_aa: CASSPRGSGGAGETQYF

v_call: TRBV9
d_call: .
j_call: TRBJ2-1
clone_size: few
cdr3_nt: TGTGCCAGCAGCCCCGACGGGCGGGGTGAGCAGTTCTTC
cdr3_aa: CASSPDGRGEQFF

v_call: TRBV5-1
d_call: TRBD1
j_call: TRBJ2-1
clone_size: .
cdr3_nt: TGCGCCAGCAGCTTGTGGGGACAGGGGTACAGCTCCTACAATGAGCAGTTCTTC
cdr3_aa: CASSLWGQGYSSYNEQFF

v_call: TRBV3-1/TRBV3-2
d_call: TRBD2
j_call: TRBJ2-5
clone_size: .
cdr3_nt: TGTGCCAGCAGCCAGACTAGCGGGGGGAGCGGGGAGACCCAGTACTTC
cdr3_aa: CASSQTSGGSGETQYF

v_call: TRBV9
d_call: .
j_call: TRBJ2-3
clone_size: .
cdr3_nt: TGTGCCAGCAGCGAAGAGGATACGCAGTATTTT
cdr3_aa: CASSEEDTQYF

v_call: TRBV30
d_call: .
j_call: TRBJ1-2
clone_size: .
cdr3_nt: TGTGCCTGGAGCGAGGTGGTGGACTATGGCTACACCTTC
cdr3_aa: CAWSEVVDYGYTF

v_call: TRBV21-1
d_call: .
j_call: TRBJ2-7
clone_size: once
cdr3_nt: TGTGCCAGCAGCAATCGGTTTTGCGGGGAATTATACGAGCAGTACTTC
cdr3_aa: CASSNRFCGELYEQYF

v_call: TRBV27
d_call: .
j_call: TRBJ1-1
clone_size: once
cdr3_nt: TGTGCCAGCAGTTTATCGCAGGGTTTGAACACTGAAGCTTTCTTT
cdr3_aa: CASSLSQGLNTEAFF

v_call: TRBV5-6
d_call: .
j_call: TRBJ2-7
clone_size: .
cdr3_nt: TGTGCCAGCAGCCCACCTGGCGGGGGACAGGCCCCCTACGAGCAGTACTTC
cdr3_aa: CASSPPGGGQAPYEQYF

v_call: TRBV5-1
d_call: .
j_call: TRBJ1-2
clone_size: .
cdr3_nt: TGCGCCAGCAGCTTGTCGTCGGGGGATTATGGCTACACCTTC
cdr3_aa: CASSLSSGDYGYTF

v_call: TRBV23-1
d_call: .
j_call: TRBJ2-7
clone_size: few
cdr3_nt: TGCGCCAGCACTCTAGACCCCAGGGGCGAGCAGTACTTC
cdr3_aa: CASTLDPRGEQYF

v_call: TRBV4-2
d_call: TRBD2
j_call: TRBJ2-7
clone_size: .
cdr3_nt: TGTGCCAGCAGCCACGGGGGCGGGGGGGCCTACGAGCAGTACTTC
cdr3_aa: CASSHGGGGAYEQYF

v_call: TRBV2
d_call: .
j_call: TRBJ2-3
clone_size: .
cdr3_nt: TGTGCCAGCAGTGGTATCGGGGGTGGCACAGATACGCAGTATTTT
cdr3_aa: CASSGIGGGTDTQYF

v_call: TRBV7-2
d_call: .
j_call: TRBJ1-1
clone_size: .
cdr3_nt: TGTGCCAGCAGCTTAGCGGCACGGGGTGAAGCTTTCTTT
cdr3_aa: CASSLAARGEAFF

v_call: TRBV11-2
d_call: TRBD1
j_call: TRBJ2-1
clone_size: .
cdr3_nt: TGTGCCAGCAGCCGGGACAGGGCCTACAATGAGCAGTTCTTC
cdr3_aa: CASSRDRAYNEQFF

v_call: TRBV20-1
d_call: .
j_call: TRBJ1-2
clone_size: few
cdr3_nt: TGCAGTGCTAGGGTCCTATATGGCTACACCTTC
cdr3_aa: CSARVLYGYTF

v_call: TRBV5-6
d_call: .
j_call: TRBJ1-2
clone_size: .
cdr3_nt: TGTGCCAGCAGCTTGGGCAGCGAGCGAGGCTACACCTTC
cdr3_aa: CASSLGSERGYTF

v_call: TRBV4-2
d_call: TRBD2
j_call: TRBJ2-1
clone_size: .
cdr3_nt: TGTGCCAGCAGCCAAGCTAGCGGGGTCTCCTACAATGAGCAGTTCTTC
cdr3_aa: CASSQASGVSYNEQFF

v_call: TRBV30
d_call: .
j_call: TRBJ2-1
clone_size: once
cdr3_nt: TGTGCCTGGAGTGTACGGTCGGGTTTCAATGAGCAGTTCTTC
cdr3_aa: CAWSVRSGFNEQFF

v_call: TRBV7-2
d_call: TRBD2
j_call: TRBJ2-1
clone_size: .
cdr3_nt: TGTGCCAGCAGCATACAAGCGGGGGCCCTACTCAATGAGCAGTTCTTC
cdr3_aa: CASSIQAGALLNEQFF

v_call: TRBV5-4
d_call: .
j_call: TRBJ1-1
clone_size: .
cdr3_nt: TGTGCCAGCAGCTTTGGCGGCGAGAACACTGAAGCTTTCTTT
cdr3_aa: CASSFGGENTEAFF

v_call: TRBV13
d_call: .
j_call: TRBJ2-7
clone_size: few
cdr3_nt: TGTGCCAGCAGCACCCGAATTGAGATCTCCCTCCACGAGCAGTACTTC
cdr3_aa: CASSTRIEISLHEQYF

v_call: TRBV14
d_call: .
j_call: TRBJ2-2
clone_size: few
cdr3_nt: TGTGCCAGCAGGACCGGACAGCTGAACACCGGGGAGCTGTTTTTT
cdr3_aa: CASRTGQLNTGELFF